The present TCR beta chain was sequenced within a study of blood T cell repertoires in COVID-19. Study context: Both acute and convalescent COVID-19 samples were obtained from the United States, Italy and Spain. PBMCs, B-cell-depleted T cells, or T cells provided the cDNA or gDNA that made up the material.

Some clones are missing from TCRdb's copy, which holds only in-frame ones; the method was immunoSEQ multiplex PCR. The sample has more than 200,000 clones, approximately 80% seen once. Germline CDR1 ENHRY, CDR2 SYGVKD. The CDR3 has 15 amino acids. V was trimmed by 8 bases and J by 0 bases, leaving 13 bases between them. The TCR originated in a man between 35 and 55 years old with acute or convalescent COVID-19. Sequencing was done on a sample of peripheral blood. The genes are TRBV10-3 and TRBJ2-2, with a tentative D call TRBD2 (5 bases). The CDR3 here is CAIDAGTANTGELFF. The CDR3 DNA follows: TGTGCCATCGACGCGGGTACCGCGAACACCGGGGAGCTGTTTTTT.